These 25 T cell receptor beta chains originate from one sample sequenced in a study of cytomegalovirus exposure and HLA in healthy donors. The PCR employed 60 Vbeta primers together with 13 Jbeta primers. The protocol was immunoSEQ multiplex PCR, while the TCRdb copy is restricted to in-frame clones and leaves out a portion. The sample lists some 130,000 clones, approximately 70% occurring once. Source material: PBMCs. The source is a woman aged 60-75 years in good health and CMV-seropositive.

V gene TRBV7-8 combines with J gene TRBJ2-1, with TRBD2 matching 12 bases. This CDR3 spans 17 amino acids. CDR1 and CDR2 from the germline V gene are SGHVS and FQNEAQ. V shed 2 bases, J shed 4 bases, and the junction held 6 bases outside the gene matches. The CDR3 reads CASSLLAGGAAYNEQFF. The CDR3 DNA is TGTGCCAGCAGCTTACTAGCGGGGGGGGCTGCGTACAATGAGCAGTTCTTC.

The rearrangement uses TRBV27 and TRBJ1-2; TRBD1 matches 7 bases. The germline V gene has CDR1 MNHEY and CDR2 SMNVEV (reference sequence). Trimming took 4 bases from V and 8 from J; bases not matched to a gene: 16. CDR3 length: 16 residues. Here the CDR3 reads CASSSPEAGGLRGYTF. The CDR3 bases are TGTGCCAGCAGTTCCCCTGAGGCAGGGGGGCTGAGAGGCTACACCTTC.

The chain combines TRBV5-1 with TRBJ2-2, with TRBD1 as a possible D gene (5 bases). The V gene's germline CDR1 is SGHRS and CDR2 YFSETQ. Deletions cut 0 bases from V and 1 base from J, with 7 bases between. This CDR3 contains 15 residues. CDR3 in amino acids: CASSLEGVNTGELFF. As DNA, the CDR3 is TGCGCCAGCAGCTTGGAAGGGGTGAACACCGGGGAGCTGTTTTTT.

The chain joins TRBV6-5 to TRBJ2-7; TRBD1 matches at 10 bases. The CDR3 has 14 amino acids. CDR1 is MNHEY and CDR2 is SVGAGI in the germline V gene. V was pared by 11 bases and J by 1 base, with 8 bases of the junction left unmatched. Here the CDR3 reads CASSRGQGSYEQYF. In DNA, the CDR3 is TGTGCCTCTTCGAGGGGACAGGGGTCCTACGAGCAGTACTTC.

About this clone: The conserved phenylalanine or tryptophan is not found at the CDR3 terminus, so this likely reflects a read error. The chain is built from TRBV2 and TRBJ1-2; no definite D call. The CDR3 runs 14 residues. V was cut by 3 bases and J by 7 bases, with 15 bases left in between. The germline V gene has CDR1 SNHLY and CDR2 FYNNEI. The CDR3: CASSDRRQSGGYTS. Written as DNA, the CDR3 is TGTGCCAGCAGTGATAGGCGTCAGTCGGGTGGCTACACCTCC.

The chain is built from TRBV9 and TRBJ1-2; 8 nucleotides line up with TRBD1. This CDR3 spans 14 amino acids. CDR1 is SGDLS, CDR2 YYNGEE, per germline. V lost 2 bases and J lost 4; bases outside the gene matches: 4. The CDR3 spells CASSVDRGGYGYTF. CDR3 bases: TGTGCCAGCAGCGTTGACAGGGGAGGCTATGGCTACACCTTC. The variable domain in full, with the rest retrieved from reference TRBV9 and TRBJ1-2, is DSGVTQTPKHLITATGQRVTLRCSPRSGDLSVYWYQQSLDQGLQFLIQYYNGEERAKGNILERFSAQQFPDLHSELNLSSLELGDSALYFCASSVDRGGYGYTFGSGTRLTVV.

This clone has a single count. The junction departs from the called germline gene at one end, perhaps through a read error. J is TRBJ2-5 and V is TRBV7-7, with D unclear. The CDR3 spans 12 residues. The germline gives CDR1 SSHAT, CDR2 FNYEAQ (reference sequence). CDR3 amino acids: CASSLGRETQYF. CDR3 nucleotide sequence: TGTGCTAGCAGCTTGGGCAGAGAGACCCAGTACTTC.

The genes are TRBV9 and TRBJ2-2; 10 positions match TRBD1. V trimming: 0 bases; J trimming: 7 bases; junction bases outside the gene matches: 3. The CDR3 is made up of 15 amino acids. Germline CDR1 SGDLS, CDR2 YYNGEE. For the CDR3, the DNA is TGTGCCAGCAGCGTAGCGACAGGGGGCGACGGGGAGCTGTTTTTT. It specifies CASSVATGGDGELFF.

This rearrangement joins TRBV29-1 to TRBJ1-1; TRBD1 matches 7 bases. This CDR3 comprises 14 residues. CDR1 is SQVTM, CDR2 ANQGSEA, per germline. V lost 0 bases, J lost 5 bases, and 6 bases stayed unmatched. The CDR3 region is CSVEEGQARTEAFF. Written as DNA, the CDR3 is TGCAGCGTTGAAGAAGGACAGGCCCGGACTGAAGCTTTCTTT.

The J gene is TRBJ1-1, the V gene TRBV11-2, with unresolved D. This CDR3 is built from 15 residues. The V gene's germline CDR1 is SGHAT and CDR2 FQNNGV. V lost 0 bases to trimming and J lost 1 base, with 9 bases between them. In DNA, the CDR3 is TGTGCCAGCAGCTTAGAGTCAGGCAGGAACACTGAAGCTTTCTTT. As protein: CASSLESGRNTEAFF.

The rearrangement joins TRBV13 to TRBJ2-4, with a weak D call TRBD2 (6 bases). The CDR3 extends over 15 amino acids. The V and J ends lost 5 bases and 1 base respectively, with 12 bases between them. The germline V gene has CDR1 PRHDT and CDR2 FYEKMQ (reference sequence). This CDR3 reads CASSVNRGAKNIQYF. The CDR3 DNA is TGTGCCAGCAGCGTGAATCGGGGGGCCAAAAACATTCAGTACTTC.

The chain has TRBV5-1 and TRBJ2-3; tentatively, D is TRBD1 (6 bases). Trimming cost V 0 bases and J 0 bases, with 11 bases left between them. Germline V CDR1 and CDR2: SGHRS, YFSETQ. The CDR3 consists of 16 residues. The CDR3 DNA reads as TGCGCCAGCAGCTTGGTCGGGACACGAAGCACAGATACGCAGTATTTT. Protein sequence: CASSLVGTRSTDTQYF.

The chain links TRBV4-1 to TRBJ2-7; D might be TRBD1 (5 bases). CDR3 length: 18 residues. The germline V gene encodes CDR1 MGHRA and CDR2 YSYEKL. Trimming removed 2 bases from V and 2 bases from J, with 22 bases in between. In nucleotides, the CDR3 is TGCGCCAGCAGCCAACCCCCACCGACAGAGCCTACGGCCTACGAGCAGTACTTC. It yields the protein CASSQPPPTEPTAYEQYF.

This clone appeared a few times. In DNA, the CDR3 is TGTGCCAGCAGACTTTCAGGGGCTGGCGCTGAAGCTTTCTTT. Translating gives CASRLSGAGAEAFF. The V call is TRBV6-5, the J call TRBJ1-1; D might be TRBD1 (6 bases). From germline, CDR1 is MNHEY and CDR2 SVGAGI. The CDR3 runs to 14 residues. V lost 6 bases, J lost 6 bases, and 17 bases lay in between.

The chain is built from TRBV18 and TRBJ1-5; tentative D call: TRBD1 (6 bases). Germline loops: CDR1 KGHSH, CDR2 LQKENI. V was clipped by 3 bases and J by 6 bases, with 12 bases between them. This CDR3 is built from 14 residues. The DNA of the CDR3 is TGTGCCAGCTCACCGGGGCAGGGGACTCAGCCCCAGCATTTT. Amino acid sequence: CASSPGQGTQPQHF.

The chain employs TRBV5-4 and TRBJ2-6; D is unclear. V gave up 0 bases and J gave up 5 bases, with 9 bases separating them. The CDR3 covers 15 residues. Germline CDR1 and CDR2: SGHNT and YYREEE (reference sequence). The CDR3 here is CASSLAPFRANVLTF. The CDR3, as DNA: TGTGCCAGCAGCTTGGCCCCTTTTAGGGCCAACGTCCTGACTTTC.

The chain has TRBV6-5 and TRBJ1-2; TRBD1 agrees at 8 bases. Losses at the gene ends were 6 bases for V and 8 bases for J; bases not matched to a gene: 8. The CDR3 is 13 residues long. CDR1 and CDR2 (germline): MNHEY, SVGAGI. The CDR3 nucleotides read TGTGCCAGCAGGGAGACAGGGGCGCGGGGCTACACCTTC. Amino acid sequence: CASRETGARGYTF.

The chain has TRBV27 and TRBJ1-2; TRBD1 is a possible D gene (6 bases). Trimming took off 6 bases at V and 5 bases at J, with 16 bases between the two ends. The CDR3 consists of 14 residues. The germline CDR1 and CDR2 sequences are MNHEY and SMNVEV (reference sequence). The CDR3 bases are TGTGCCAGCAGAGCCGGACAGCAGCTATATGGCTACACCTTC. Amino acid sequence: CASRAGQQLYGYTF.

J is TRBJ2-7 and V is TRBV7-3; the D is unclear. The CDR3 sequence is 14 residues long. The V gene's germline CDR1 is SGHTA and CDR2 FQGTGA. Trimming removed 2 bases at V and 6 bases at J, with 14 bases between. DNA for the CDR3: TGTGCCAGCAGCTTACTCTCTCGACAATCCGAGCAGTACTTC. It encodes CASSLLSRQSEQYF.

In DNA form, the CDR3 reads TGTGCTAGTGGTCCTCCGACAGGGGTGGAGACCCAGTACTTC. Its protein is CASGPPTGVETQYF. The V gene is TRBV12-5, the J gene TRBJ2-5; 8 bases align to TRBD1. The V gene's germline CDR1 is LGHNT and CDR2 FRNRAP. With V trimmed by 5 bases and J by 5 bases, 7 bases remained unmatched. The CDR3 sequence is 14 residues long.

The chain has TRBV9 and TRBJ1-2, with D perhaps matching TRBD1 (6 bases). V was shortened by 3 bases and J by 3 bases, with 12 bases between the two germline ends. The CDR3 is made up of 14 amino acids. CDR1 and CDR2 (germline): SGDLS, YYNGEE. The CDR3 nucleotides read TGTGCCAGCAGCGAGGGGGGGACGCACTATGGCTACACCTTC. This gives the protein CASSEGGTHYGYTF.

The chain recombines TRBV10-1 with TRBJ2-3; D is possibly TRBD1 (6 bases). Germline CDR1 reads WNHNN; CDR2 reads SYGVQD (reference sequence). The CDR3 covers 13 residues. Trimming shortened V by 7 bases and J by 2 bases, and 10 bases separated the two germline ends. The CDR3 protein is CASNDRITDTQYF. The CDR3 DNA sequence: TGCGCCAGCAATGACAGGATCACAGATACGCAGTATTTT.

In the case of this clone: One junction end disagrees with the germline gene, perhaps due to a read error. J is TRBJ2-7 and V is TRBV7-9; the match to TRBD1 covers 11 bases. This CDR3 region has 14 residues. Germline CDR1 is SEHNR and CDR2 is FQNEAQ (reference sequence). CDR3 DNA: TGTTCCAGCATCGGGGACAGGGGGGGCTACGAGCAGTACTTC. It is translated as CSSIGDRGGYEQYF.

The V gene is TRBV2, the J gene TRBJ2-7, with unresolved D. The CDR3 covers 11 residues. V was cut by 7 bases and J by 4 bases, with 8 bases left in between. Germline CDR1 and CDR2: SNHLY and FYNNEI. CDR3: CASIESYEQYF. Here the CDR3 DNA reads TGTGCCAGCATTGAGAGTTACGAGCAGTACTTC.

The chain joins TRBV5-4 to TRBJ2-7; no clear D. Germline values: CDR1 SGHNT, CDR2 YYREEE (reference sequence). V dropped 0 bases and J dropped 7 bases, with 5 bases sitting between them. CDR3 length: 11 amino acids. CDR3 sequence: CASSLETEQYF. The DNA for the CDR3 is TGTGCCAGCAGCTTGGAGACAGAGCAGTACTTC.